The 6 T cell receptor beta chains reported below all come from one sample, sequenced in a study of T-cell reconstitution after alpha-beta-depleted transplantation in children. Construction of the TCRbeta library involved unique molecular identifiers. Each CDR3 protein gets one entry after TCRdb re-called the PCR reads with MiXCR. This sample has about 500,000 distinct CDR3 sequences, with 9.5% to 12% found just once. This material consisted of PBMCs, mostly from graft donor cells, taken 180 days after TCRalphabeta/CD19-depleted stem cell transplant. The receptor set was obtained from a female patient younger than 10 who had a stem cell transplant for aplastic anemia, so the T cells may come from the graft donor.

This clonotype showed up many times. The chain employs TRBV29-1 and TRBJ2-1, with 8 bases identical to TRBD1. The CDR3 length is 14 residues. The ends lost 4 bases at V and 3 bases at J; junction bases unmatched: 5. The germline V gene has CDR1 SQVTM and CDR2 ANQGSEA. In DNA form, the CDR3 reads TGCAGCGTTGTTTTGACAGGGGTCTACAATGAGCAGTTCTTC. It specifies CSVVLTGVYNEQFF.

This chain uses TRBV20-1 with TRBJ1-4, with a weak D call TRBD1 (5 bases). From germline, CDR1 is DFQATT and CDR2 SNEGSKA (reference sequence). CDR3 length: 15 residues. V lost 5 bases and J lost 8, with 21 bases in between. CDR3 nucleotides: TGCAGTGCTGCGGTGGCAGGGTCCACAAACGAAAAACTGTTTTTT. Its protein product is CSAAVAGSTNEKLFF.

The CDR3 region is CSGLDSNYEQYF. For the CDR3, the DNA is TGCAGTGGTCTGGACAGCAACTACGAGCAGTACTTC. V gene TRBV20-1 combines with J gene TRBJ2-7; possible D gene TRBD1, 6 bases. V gave up 7 bases and J gave up 3 bases, with 13 bases separating them. The length of the CDR3 is 12 residues. Germline loops: CDR1 DFQATT, CDR2 SNEGSKA (reference sequence).

This clonotype was seen a few times. This chain uses TRBV19 with TRBJ2-7; the D gene is possibly TRBD1 (6 bases). The CDR3 runs 13 residues. Between the trimmed V and J ends, which lost 3 bases and 3 bases, there was a span of 9 bases. Germline loops: CDR1 LNHDA, CDR2 SQIVND (reference sequence). The CDR3: CASSIGQLYEQYF. The CDR3 nucleotides are TGTGCCAGTAGTATCGGACAGCTCTACGAGCAGTACTTC.

The rearrangement joins TRBV24-1 to TRBJ2-1; D is possibly TRBD2 (5 bases). V lost 5 bases, J lost 2 bases, and 18 bases lay in between. CDR3 length equals 17 residues. The germline CDR1 and CDR2 sequences are KGHDR and SFDVKD. The CDR3 sequence is CATSGAKVATPYNEQFF. The CDR3 DNA sequence: TGTGCCACCAGTGGGGCTAAGGTAGCGACGCCCTACAATGAGCAGTTCTTC.

This clonotype was detected ten times or more. Here the CDR3 DNA reads TGTGCCAGCAGTTACCGCCTAGCGCGTTCCACAGATACGCAGTATTTT. Its protein product is CASSYRLARSTDTQYF. This sequence joins TRBV6-5 and TRBJ2-3; a weak D match, TRBD2 (6 bases). This CDR3 region has 16 residues. V gave up 2 bases and J gave up 2 bases, with 14 bases separating them. Germline lookup yields CDR1 MNHEY and CDR2 SVGAGI.